This passage covers 11 T cell receptor beta chains from one sample sequenced in a study of OX40 agonist ivuxolimab in advanced cancers. Sequencing used immunoSEQ multiplex PCR; TCRdb keeps in-frame clones, though not all of them. The sample lists some 150,000 clones, approximately 90% seen once, with approximately 1% in the top ten. Sequencing used CD4+ or CD8+ T cells sorted from blood, obtained in a trial of the OX40 agonist ivuxolimab. All receptors derive from an adult with an advanced solid tumor such as melanoma, head and neck, liver or kidney cancer.

This chain links TRBV25-1 with TRBJ1-3, with D uncertain. The germline V and J ends were trimmed by 1 base and 7 bases, with 8 bases remaining between them. The germline gives CDR1 MGHDK, CDR2 SYGVNS. The CDR3 covers 13 residues. The CDR3 is CASSESTRNTIYF. DNA for the CDR3: TGTGCCAGCAGTGAATCCACCAGGAACACCATATATTTT.

This chain connects TRBV7-2 to TRBJ1-5, with TRBD1 matching over 7 bases. The CDR3 is made up of 20 amino acids. The V gene end was trimmed by 0 bases and the J gene end by 2 bases; junction bases not matched to a gene: 16. Germline CDR1 reads SGHTA; CDR2 reads FQGNSA. CDR3 region: CASSLAGMWQGEMGNQPQHF. Here the CDR3 DNA reads TGTGCCAGCAGCTTAGCTGGTATGTGGCAGGGGGAAATGGGCAATCAGCCCCAGCATTTT.

This chain links TRBV4-2 with TRBJ2-3; 7 positions match TRBD2. The germline V gene encodes CDR1 LGHNA and CDR2 YNFKEQ. This CDR3 contains 16 residues. The V and J ends lost 1 base and 0 bases, in that order; junction bases with no gene match: 4. CDR3 loop: CASSQGLAPSTDTQYF. The CDR3 region has the DNA TGTGCCAGCAGCCAAGGACTAGCCCCGAGCACAGATACGCAGTATTTT.

V and J are TRBV27 and TRBJ1-5; D perhaps matches TRBD1 (6 bases). Trimming shortened V by 10 bases and J by 9 bases, and 25 bases separated the two germline ends. The CDR3 totals 15 residues. Germline values: CDR1 MNHEY, CDR2 SMNVEV (reference sequence). The CDR3 spells CATRQDPNVLRPQHF. The CDR3, as DNA: TGTGCCACTCGACAGGATCCCAATGTCCTACGGCCCCAGCATTTT.

The chain employs TRBV27 and TRBJ2-2, with D uncertain. V lost 3 bases, J lost 6 bases, and 5 bases lay in between. Germline CDR1 and CDR2: MNHEY and SMNVEV (reference sequence). This CDR3 spans 12 amino acids. The CDR3, as DNA: TGTGCCAGCAGTTTTGACCCCGGGGAGCTGTTTTTT. It codes for CASSFDPGELFF.

V is TRBV7-2 and J is TRBJ1-1; D unresolved. V lost 1 base, J lost 4 bases, and 13 bases lay in between. This CDR3 has 15 residues. Germline V gene data show CDR1 as SGHTA and CDR2 as FQGNSA. Written as DNA, the CDR3 is TGTGCCAGCAGCTTAGTTCTGGGGTCCGCCACTGAAGCTTTCTTT. This codes for CASSLVLGSATEAFF.

This chain uses TRBV5-6 with TRBJ1-5; 9 bases match TRBD1. The germline V gene has CDR1 SGHDT and CDR2 YYEEEE. Trimming cost V 2 bases and J 6 bases; bases outside gene matches: 9. The CDR3 has 16 amino acids. CDR3: CASSLTGQGKGQPQHF. The CDR3 DNA sequence: TGTGCCAGCAGCTTAACGGGACAGGGAAAAGGTCAGCCCCAGCATTTT.

The V call is TRBV2, the J call TRBJ2-3, with 8 bases lining up with TRBD1. CDR3 length: 16 residues. CDR1 is SNHLY and CDR2 is FYNNEI in the germline V gene. Trimming removed 6 bases from V and 8 bases from J; junction bases left unmatched: 16. The CDR3 spells CASRETGGGDYGTQYF. In DNA, the CDR3 is TGTGCCAGCAGAGAAACAGGGGGAGGCGACTACGGTACGCAGTATTTT.

This chain uses TRBV11-1 with TRBJ2-1; 10 bases fit TRBD2. J was trimmed by 8 bases and V by 5 bases; bases with no gene match: 6. Germline CDR1 is SGHAT and CDR2 is FQDESV (reference sequence). The CDR3 is made up of 14 amino acids. CDR3 DNA: TGTGCCAGCAGCCGCTTAGCGGGAGGCTATGAGCAGTTCTTC. It is translated as CASSRLAGGYEQFF.

The genes are TRBV6-1 and TRBJ1-5; D gene uncertain. CDR1 is MNHNS, CDR2 SASEGT, per germline. The V and J ends lost 2 bases and 6 bases respectively, with 17 bases between them. This CDR3 comprises 16 residues. This CDR3 is CASSEPRRGFSQPQHF. Written as DNA, the CDR3 is TGTGCCAGCAGTGAACCGAGGCGGGGTTTTAGTCAGCCCCAGCATTTT.

The genes are TRBV18 and TRBJ1-5; D may be TRBD1 (5 bases). The CDR3 runs to 16 residues. Trimming took off 0 bases at V and 4 bases at J, with 13 bases between the two ends. Germline V gene sequence: CDR1 KGHSH, CDR2 LQKENI. In DNA form, the CDR3 reads TGTGCCAGCTCACCACCAACAGGTGGACGGAATCAGCCCCAGCATTTT. Translation gives CASSPPTGGRNQPQHF.